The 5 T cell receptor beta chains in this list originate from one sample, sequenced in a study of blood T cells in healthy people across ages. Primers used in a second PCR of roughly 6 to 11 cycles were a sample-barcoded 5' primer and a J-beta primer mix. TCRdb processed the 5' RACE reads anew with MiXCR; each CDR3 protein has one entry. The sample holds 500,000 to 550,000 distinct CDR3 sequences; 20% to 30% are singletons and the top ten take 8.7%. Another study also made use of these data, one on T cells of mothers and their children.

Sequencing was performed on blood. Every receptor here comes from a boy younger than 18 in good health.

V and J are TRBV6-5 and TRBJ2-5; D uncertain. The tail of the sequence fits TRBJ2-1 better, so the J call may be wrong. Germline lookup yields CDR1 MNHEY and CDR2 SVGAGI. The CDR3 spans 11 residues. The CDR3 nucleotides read TGTGCCAGTCGAGGCCCTAGGGAGCAGTTCTTC. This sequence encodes CASRGPREQFF.

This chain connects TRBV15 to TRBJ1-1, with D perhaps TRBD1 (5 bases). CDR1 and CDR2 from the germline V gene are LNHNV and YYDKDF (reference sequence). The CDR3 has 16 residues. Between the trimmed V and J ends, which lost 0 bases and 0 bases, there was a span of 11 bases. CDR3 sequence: CATSREKETVNTEAFF. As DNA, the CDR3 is TGTGCCACCAGCAGAGAGAAGGAGACAGTGAACACTGAAGCTTTCTTT.

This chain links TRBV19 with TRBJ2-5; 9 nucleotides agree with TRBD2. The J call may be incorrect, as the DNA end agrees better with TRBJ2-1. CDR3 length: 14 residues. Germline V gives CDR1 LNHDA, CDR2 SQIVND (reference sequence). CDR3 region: CASTIGGGVGEQFF. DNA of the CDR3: TGTGCCAGCACCATAGGCGGGGGGGTAGGCGAGCAGTTCTTC.

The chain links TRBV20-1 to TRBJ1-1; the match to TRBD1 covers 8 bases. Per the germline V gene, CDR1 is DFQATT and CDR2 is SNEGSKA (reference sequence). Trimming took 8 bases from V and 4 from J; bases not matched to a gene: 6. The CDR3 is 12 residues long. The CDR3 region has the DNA TGCAGTAGCTACAGGGGGGGCACTGAAGCTTTCTTT. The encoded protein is CSSYRGGTEAFF.

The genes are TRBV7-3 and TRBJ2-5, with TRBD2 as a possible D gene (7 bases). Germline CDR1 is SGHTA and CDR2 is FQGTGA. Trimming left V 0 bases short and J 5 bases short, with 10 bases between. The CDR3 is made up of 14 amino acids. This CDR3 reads CASSLTGGLETQYF. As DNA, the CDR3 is TGTGCCAGCAGCTTAACGGGGGGGCTGGAGACCCAGTACTTC.